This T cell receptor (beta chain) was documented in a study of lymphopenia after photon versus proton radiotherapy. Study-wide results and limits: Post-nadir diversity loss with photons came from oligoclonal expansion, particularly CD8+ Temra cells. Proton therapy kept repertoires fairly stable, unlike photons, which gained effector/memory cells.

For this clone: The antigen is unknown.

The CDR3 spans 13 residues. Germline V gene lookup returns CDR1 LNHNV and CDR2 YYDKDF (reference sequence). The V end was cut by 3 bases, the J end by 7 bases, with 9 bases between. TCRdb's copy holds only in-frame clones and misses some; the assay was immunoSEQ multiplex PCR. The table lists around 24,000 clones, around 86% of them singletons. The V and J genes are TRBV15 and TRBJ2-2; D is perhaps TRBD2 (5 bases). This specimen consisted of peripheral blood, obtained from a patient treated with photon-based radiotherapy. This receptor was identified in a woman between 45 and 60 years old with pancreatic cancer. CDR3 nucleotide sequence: TGTGCCACCAGCAGGGACTTAGTCGGGGAGCTGTTTTTT. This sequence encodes CATSRDLVGELFF. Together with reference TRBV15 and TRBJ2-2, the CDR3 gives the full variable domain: DAMVIQNPRYQVTQFGKPVTLSCSQTLNHNVMYWYQQKSSQAPKLLFHYYDKDFNNEADTPDNFQSRRPNTSFCFLDIRSPGLGDTAMYLCATSRDLVGELFFGEGSRLTVL.